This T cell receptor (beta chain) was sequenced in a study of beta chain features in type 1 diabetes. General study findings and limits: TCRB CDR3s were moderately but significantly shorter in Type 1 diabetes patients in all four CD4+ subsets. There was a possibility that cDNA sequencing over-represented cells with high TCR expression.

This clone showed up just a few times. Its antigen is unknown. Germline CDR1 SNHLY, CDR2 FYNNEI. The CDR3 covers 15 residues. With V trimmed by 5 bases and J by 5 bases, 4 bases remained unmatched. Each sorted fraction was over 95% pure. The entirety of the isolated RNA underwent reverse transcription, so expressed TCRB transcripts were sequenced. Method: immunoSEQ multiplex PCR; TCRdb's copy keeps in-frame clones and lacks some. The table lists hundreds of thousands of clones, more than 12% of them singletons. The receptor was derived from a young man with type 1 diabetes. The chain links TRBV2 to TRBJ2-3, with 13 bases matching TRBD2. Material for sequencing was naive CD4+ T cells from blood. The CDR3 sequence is CASSLRLAGGDTQYF. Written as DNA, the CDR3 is TGTGCCAGCAGTTTACGACTAGCGGGAGGAGATACGCAGTATTTT.